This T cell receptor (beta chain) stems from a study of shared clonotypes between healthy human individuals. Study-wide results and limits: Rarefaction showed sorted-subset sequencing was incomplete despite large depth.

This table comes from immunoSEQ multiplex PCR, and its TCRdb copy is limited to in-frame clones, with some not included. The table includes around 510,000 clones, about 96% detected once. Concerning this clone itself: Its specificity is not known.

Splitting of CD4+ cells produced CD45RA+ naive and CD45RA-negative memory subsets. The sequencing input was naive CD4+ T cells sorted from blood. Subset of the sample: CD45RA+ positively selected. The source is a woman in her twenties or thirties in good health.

The CDR3 loop is CASSRGSDEKLFF. CDR3 DNA sequence: TGTGCCAGCAGTCGGGGGAGTGATGAAAAACTGTTTTTT. V is TRBV27 and J is TRBJ1-4, with D maybe TRBD1 (5 bases). This CDR3 region has 13 residues. The V and J ends lost 5 bases and 6 bases respectively, with 10 bases between them. Germline V gives CDR1 MNHEY, CDR2 SMNVEV (reference sequence).